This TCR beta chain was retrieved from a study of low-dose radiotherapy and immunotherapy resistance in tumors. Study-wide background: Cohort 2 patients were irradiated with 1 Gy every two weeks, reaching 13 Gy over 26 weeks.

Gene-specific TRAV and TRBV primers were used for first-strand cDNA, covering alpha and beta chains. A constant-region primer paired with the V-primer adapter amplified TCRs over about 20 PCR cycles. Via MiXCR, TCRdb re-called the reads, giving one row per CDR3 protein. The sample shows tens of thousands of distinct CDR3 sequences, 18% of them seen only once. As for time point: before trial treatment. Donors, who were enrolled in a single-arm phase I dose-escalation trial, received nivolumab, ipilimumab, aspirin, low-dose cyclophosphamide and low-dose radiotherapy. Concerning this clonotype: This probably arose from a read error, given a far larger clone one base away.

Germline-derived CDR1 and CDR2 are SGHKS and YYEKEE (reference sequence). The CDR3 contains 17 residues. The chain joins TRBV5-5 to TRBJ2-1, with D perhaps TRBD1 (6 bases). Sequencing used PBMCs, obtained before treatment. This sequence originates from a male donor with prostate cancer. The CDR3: CVSSVVGGTQVYNEQFF. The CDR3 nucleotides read TGTGTCAGCAGCGTAGTGGGTGGGACACAAGTCTACAATGAGCAGTTCTTC.